Listed here are 23 T cell receptor beta chains from one sample, sequenced in a study of technical replicates of blood from a handful of donors. Libraries were prepared by immunoSEQ multiplex PCR; TCRdb keeps only in-frame clonotypes and omits some of them. The table lists about 59,000 clones, just under 95% of them singletons, with approximately 3.9% in the top ten. Sequenced sample: PBMCs. The receptors were sampled from a human donor in good health. Some clones in this sample may be carry-over from other donors' samples.

This chain connects TRBV18 to TRBJ1-1; D might be TRBD1 (5 bases). V lost 3 bases and J 5 bases, leaving 13 bases between the germline ends. Germline assignment: CDR1 KGHSH and CDR2 LQKENI. The CDR3 covers 14 residues. The CDR3 coding sequence is TGTGCCAGCTCACCGCAGGGAACGGAGACTGAAGCTTTCTTT. This encodes CASSPQGTETEAFF.

The chain has TRBV5-1 and TRBJ2-1; 10 bases are a match to TRBD2. Germline CDR1 is SGHRS and CDR2 is YFSETQ. The ends lost 7 bases at V and 3 bases at J; junction bases unmatched: 22. This CDR3 comprises 20 residues. The CDR3 region is CASALIAGGSPWLGYNEQFF. CDR3 DNA: TGCGCCAGCGCCCTCATAGCGGGAGGCTCCCCCTGGTTGGGCTACAATGAGCAGTTCTTC.

The chain links TRBV10-3 to TRBJ2-3; D gene unclear. Germline CDR1 and CDR2: ENHRY and SYGVKD. The V end lost 1 base, the J end lost 2 bases, and 4 bases lay between the germline ends. This CDR3 comprises 13 residues. CDR3 sequence: CAISELDTDTQYF. DNA of the CDR3: TGTGCCATCAGTGAGTTAGACACAGATACGCAGTATTTT.

In its sample, this clone was seen once. The chain employs TRBV5-4 and TRBJ1-2; 7 bases fit TRBD1. This CDR3 region has 14 residues. Germline-derived CDR1 and CDR2 are SGHNT and YYREEE (reference sequence). J lost 4 bases, V lost 4 bases, and 7 bases had no gene match. This chain's CDR3 is CASSGTGESYGYTF. The CDR3 DNA is TGTGCCAGCAGCGGCACAGGGGAGAGCTATGGCTACACCTTC. Supplemented by reference TRBV5-4 and TRBJ1-2, the full variable domain reads ETGVTQSPTHLIKTRGQQVTLRCSSQSGHNTVSWYQQALGQGPQFIFQYYREEENGRGNFPPRFSGLQFPNYSSELNVNALELDDSALYLCASSGTGESYGYTFGSGTRLTVV.

The V and J genes are TRBV6-6 and TRBJ1-6; D gene unclear. Germline CDR1 reads MNHNY; CDR2 reads SVGAGI (reference sequence). This CDR3 has 15 amino acids. Trimming removed 0 bases from V and 3 bases from J, with 6 bases in between. CDR3 nucleotides: TGTGCCAGCAGTTACTCAACTTACTATAATTCACCCCTCCACTTT. Protein product: CASSYSTYYNSPLHF.

The genes are TRBV7-9 and TRBJ2-7; tentatively, D is TRBD1 (5 bases). V was shortened by 5 bases and J by 5 bases, with 19 bases between the two germline ends. This CDR3 region has 15 residues. Germline CDR1 SEHNR, CDR2 FQNEAQ (reference sequence). CDR3 sequence (DNA): TGTGCCAGCAGCGGAATCCCCCAGGGTTCTAACGAGCAGTACTTC. It codes for CASSGIPQGSNEQYF.

The gene calls are TRBV28 and TRBJ2-6, with a weak D call TRBD2 (5 bases). Germline lookup yields CDR1 MDHEN and CDR2 SYDVKM. Trimming pared 7 bases from V and 4 bases from J, leaving 17 bases between. This CDR3 is 16 amino acids long. The CDR3 here is CASTNTGPGGANVLTF. The CDR3 nucleotides read TGTGCCAGCACTAATACTGGTCCGGGAGGGGCCAACGTCCTGACTTTC. Combining the CDR3 with reference TRBV28 and TRBJ2-6 gives the whole variable domain DVKVTQSSRYLVKRTGEKVFLECVQDMDHENMFWYRQDPGLGLRLIYFSYDVKMKEKGDIPEGYSVSREKKERFSLILESASTNQTSMYLCASTNTGPGGANVLTFGAGSRLTVL.

This clone came up once. V usage is TRBV7-2 and J usage is TRBJ2-3, with TRBD2 matching 9 bases. Unmatched junction bases numbered 1, after V lost 5 bases and J lost 1 base. CDR3 length: 14 residues. Germline assignment: CDR1 SGHTA and CDR2 FQGNSA. The CDR3 protein is CASSPSGGTDTQYF. The CDR3 DNA follows: TGTGCCAGCAGCCCTAGCGGGGGCACAGATACGCAGTATTTT.

V usage is TRBV30 and J usage is TRBJ2-1, with a possible D match to TRBD1 (5 bases). Germline loops: CDR1 GTSNPN, CDR2 SVGIG (reference sequence). This CDR3 contains 11 residues. Trimming removed 0 bases from V and 8 bases from J, with 5 bases in between. The CDR3 coding sequence is TGTGCCTGGAGTGTACAGGATGAGCAGTTCTTC. Translating gives CAWSVQDEQFF. Filled out from reference TRBV30 and TRBJ2-1, the complete variable domain reads SQTIHQWPATLVQPVGSPLSLECTVEGTSNPNLYWYRQAAGRGLQLLFYSVGIGQISSEVPQNLSASRPQDRQFILSSKKLLLSDSGFYLCAWSVQDEQFFGPGTRLTVL.

The chain links TRBV28 to TRBJ1-2; D gene ambiguous. The CDR3 covers 16 residues. Germline CDR1 reads MDHEN; CDR2 reads SYDVKM. V gave up 5 bases and J gave up 0 bases, with 16 bases separating them. The CDR3 DNA sequence: TGTGCCAGCAGTCCCCCCCCCTACAGACCTAACTATGGCTACACCTTC. Translating it yields CASSPPPYRPNYGYTF.

This rearrangement joins TRBV27 to TRBJ1-5; no clear D. The CDR3 contains 13 residues. In germline, CDR1 is MNHEY, CDR2 SMNVEV (reference sequence). V lost 4 bases and J 5 bases, leaving 9 bases between the germline ends. The CDR3 DNA reads as TGTGCCAGCAGTTACACGCAGGATCAGCCCCAGCATTTT. Its protein is CASSYTQDQPQHF.

V gene TRBV6-5 combines with J gene TRBJ2-3, with D possibly matching TRBD2 (6 bases). Trimming pared 2 bases from V and 3 bases from J, leaving 9 bases between. Per the germline V gene, CDR1 is MNHEY and CDR2 is SVGAGI. CDR3 length equals 14 residues. Here the CDR3 reads CASSYASATDTQYF. The CDR3 region has the DNA TGTGCCAGCAGTTACGCTAGCGCTACAGATACGCAGTATTTT.

The V call is TRBV6-1, the J call TRBJ2-1, with 13 positions matching TRBD2. Germline assignment: CDR1 MNHNS and CDR2 SASEGT. The V segment lost 8 bases and the J segment 10 bases; nucleotides outside the gene matches: 11. This CDR3 has 15 residues. The CDR3 loop is CASEFRLAGGKEQFF. DNA of the CDR3: TGTGCCAGCGAATTTAGACTAGCGGGGGGAAAGGAGCAGTTCTTC.

The genes are TRBV18 and TRBJ1-1; 10 bases align to TRBD1. Trimming removed 6 bases from V and 1 base from J; junction bases left unmatched: 5. This CDR3 has 15 amino acids. Germline V lookup: CDR1 KGHSH, CDR2 LQKENI. This CDR3 reads CASSGGTGANTEAFF. Written as DNA, the CDR3 is TGTGCCAGCTCGGGCGGGACAGGGGCGAACACTGAAGCTTTCTTT.

This chain's CDR3 is CASSNREPYAETQYF. The CDR3 DNA reads TGTGCCAGCAGCAACCGGGAACCCTATGCAGAGACCCAGTACTTC. The rearrangement links TRBV7-7 to TRBJ2-5; a possible D gene is TRBD2 (5 bases). This CDR3 has 15 amino acids. Germline CDR1 is SSHAT and CDR2 is FNYEAQ (reference sequence). Trimming shortened V by 5 bases and J by 4 bases, and 17 bases separated the two germline ends.

This chain uses TRBV4-3 with TRBJ2-3; the match to TRBD2 covers 7 bases. The CDR3 is 17 residues long. Trimming removed 0 bases from V and 6 bases from J; junction bases left unmatched: 12. Germline V gene sequence: CDR1 LGHNA, CDR2 YSLEER. The CDR3 region is CASSQDSGSGIRDTQYF. The CDR3, as DNA: TGCGCCAGCAGCCAAGATTCGGGGAGCGGGATCCGGGATACGCAGTATTTT.

This clone came up a few times. V and J are TRBV6-1 and TRBJ2-1, with D unresolved. Trimming removed 4 bases at V and 0 bases at J, with 13 bases between. The CDR3 runs to 16 residues. In germline, CDR1 is MNHNS, CDR2 SASEGT. The CDR3 is CASSGAAGSSYNEQFF. Written as DNA, the CDR3 is TGTGCCAGCAGTGGAGCAGCCGGTAGCTCCTACAATGAGCAGTTCTTC.

This clone occurred once. The J gene is TRBJ2-7, the V gene TRBV1; TRBD1 is the table's D call, not checked against the DNA. TRBV1 is reported as a pseudogene. The length of the CDR3 is 16 residues. Here the CDR3 reads CTSSHPDRGASYEQYF. CDR3 DNA: TGCACCAGCAGCCATCCCGACAGGGGGGCCTCCTACGAGCAGTACTTC.

This clone appeared a few times. The chain is built from TRBV30 and TRBJ1-1; D uncertain. Between the trimmed V and J ends, which lost 3 bases and 3 bases, there was a span of 11 bases. The germline V gene has CDR1 GTSNPN and CDR2 SVGIG (reference sequence). The CDR3 is made up of 13 amino acids. CDR3: CAWSDGSYTEAFF. The CDR3 DNA sequence: TGTGCCTGGAGCGACGGGTCGTACACTGAAGCTTTCTTT.

The J gene is TRBJ1-2, the V gene TRBV6-6; 8 nucleotides agree with TRBD1. Trimming removed 8 bases from V and 4 bases from J; junction bases left unmatched: 6. Germline V lookup: CDR1 MNHNY, CDR2 SVGAGI (reference sequence). There are 13 residues in the CDR3. The CDR3 spells CASAQGAVYGYTF. CDR3 DNA: TGTGCCAGCGCTCAGGGGGCGGTCTATGGCTACACCTTC.

The V and J genes are TRBV11-2 and TRBJ1-1; D ambiguous. The V and J ends lost 4 bases and 1 base respectively, with 22 bases between them. Germline values: CDR1 SGHAT, CDR2 FQNNGV. The CDR3 covers 18 residues. The CDR3 DNA sequence: TGTGCCAGCAGCTCTCCCCCCGGGAGCGGTACTAAGAACACTGAAGCTTTCTTT. Translation gives CASSSPPGSGTKNTEAFF.

The V and J genes are TRBV10-3 and TRBJ2-7; D is possibly TRBD2 (6 bases). Germline CDR1 reads ENHRY; CDR2 reads SYGVKD. This CDR3 has 14 residues. Trimming removed 4 bases at V and 2 bases at J, with 12 bases between. CDR3 DNA sequence: TGTGCCATCAGTGGGAACGGGAGCCCCTACGAGCAGTACTTC. Its translation: CAISGNGSPYEQYF.

This clone occurred once. The rearrangement links TRBV7-3 to TRBJ1-1; 10 nucleotides agree with TRBD1. CDR1 SGHTA and CDR2 FQGTGA come from the germline V gene. CDR3 size: 15 residues. The ends lost 5 bases at V and 5 bases at J; junction bases unmatched: 8. The CDR3 sequence is CASSLQGQGRTEAFF. CDR3 coding DNA: TGTGCCAGCAGCCTCCAGGGACAGGGGAGAACTGAAGCTTTCTTT.